This T cell receptor beta chain appears in the sequencing data of a study of regulatory T cells in long-lasting Graves disease. Across the whole study: The antithyroid drugs taken by newly diagnosed Graves' patients had been used for under 3 months.

This clonotype appeared many times. Arm-PCR with iRepertoire HTBI primers amplified the CDR3 regions for these TCR beta libraries. One entry per CDR3 protein results from TCRdb running MiXCR on the multiplex PCR reads. This repertoire shows about 540,000 distinct CDR3 sequences, roughly 12% found once; its top ten account for about 10%. Time point: newly diagnosed GD, antithyroid drugs for less than 3 months. From RNA extracted from PBMCs, the TCR library was made. Deletions cut 7 bases from V and 1 base from J, with 17 bases between. CDR3 length equals 16 residues. Germline assignment: CDR1 MGHDK and CDR2 SYGVNS. The data were also submitted as part of a second study, on T cells in Graves' hyperthyroidism and ophthalmopathy.

The clonotype comes from a man younger than 40 with Graves disease. This sample comprised peripheral blood mononuclear cells (PBMCs), obtained at new diagnosis, from a patient treated with antithyroid drugs. J is TRBJ2-1 and V is TRBV25-1, with D unclear. CDR3 sequence: CASNSQKIGSYNEQFF. DNA of the CDR3: TGTGCCAGCAATTCGCAGAAAATAGGGTCCTACAATGAGCAGTTCTTC.